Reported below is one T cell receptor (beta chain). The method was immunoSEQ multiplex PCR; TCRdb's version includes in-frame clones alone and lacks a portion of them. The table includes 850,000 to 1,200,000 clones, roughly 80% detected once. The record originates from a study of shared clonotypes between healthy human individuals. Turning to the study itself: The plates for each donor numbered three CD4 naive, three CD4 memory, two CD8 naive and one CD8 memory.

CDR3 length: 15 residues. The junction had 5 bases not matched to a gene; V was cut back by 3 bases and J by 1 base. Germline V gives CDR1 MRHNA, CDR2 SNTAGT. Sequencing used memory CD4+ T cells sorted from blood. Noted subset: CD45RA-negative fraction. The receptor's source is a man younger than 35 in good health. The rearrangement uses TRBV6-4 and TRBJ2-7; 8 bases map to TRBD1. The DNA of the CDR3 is TGTGCCAGCAGTGATATAGGACAGGGTTCCTACGAGCAGTACTTC. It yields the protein CASSDIGQGSYEQYF.